Following are 10 T cell receptor beta chains from one sample sequenced in a study of sequential checkpoint blockade in melanoma. The treatment here: randomized to nivolumab then ipilimumab (arm A) or the reverse (arm B). Generated by immunoSEQ multiplex PCR, the TCRdb table keeps only in-frame clones and is missing some. The data show around 41,000 clones, with 86% seen just once and 10% to 15% held by the top ten. The sample consisted of CD8+ T cells sorted from blood (inferred from file names), taken from a patient given nivolumab and ipilimumab in sequence. All receptors derive from a human donor with melanoma.

About this clone itself: This specimen includes other DNA sequences encoding the same CDR3. The chain couples TRBV15 to TRBJ1-5; D is perhaps TRBD1 (5 bases). The CDR3 runs to 18 residues. Germline-derived CDR1 and CDR2 are LNHNV and YYDKDF (reference sequence). V was trimmed by 0 bases and J by 0 bases, leaving 15 bases between them. CDR3 residues: CATSRDSNTGDSNQPQHF. The CDR3 bases are TGTGCCACCAGCAGAGATAGTAACACAGGCGATAGCAATCAGCCCCAGCATTTT.

The chain is built from TRBV2 and TRBJ2-7; 10 bases fit TRBD2. The CDR3 has 15 residues. With V trimmed by 7 bases and J by 0 bases, 6 bases remained unmatched. CDR1 is SNHLY, CDR2 FYNNEI, per germline. CDR3 in DNA: TGTGCCAGCAACCTTCCTAGCGGGAGCTCCTACGAGCAGTACTTC. It encodes CASNLPSGSSYEQYF. The whole variable domain, filled in from reference TRBV2 and TRBJ2-7, reads EPEVTQTPSHQVTQMGQEVILRCVPISNHLYFYWYRQILGQKVEFLVSFYNNEISEKSEIFDDQFSVERPDGSNFTLKIRSTKLEDSAMYFCASNLPSGSSYEQYFGPGTRLTVT.

This rearrangement joins TRBV5-4 to TRBJ2-7; D might be TRBD1 (6 bases). V was shortened by 10 bases and J by 0 bases, with 17 bases between the two germline ends. The CDR3 consists of 14 residues. Germline V CDR1 and CDR2: SGHNT, YYREEE (reference sequence). The CDR3, as DNA: TGTGCCGGGGAACACAGGGAGAGCTCCTACGAGCAGTACGTC. Translated: CAGEHRESSYEQYV.

The chain links TRBV14 to TRBJ1-3, with D perhaps TRBD1 (6 bases). The CDR3 totals 15 residues. The germline V gene has CDR1 SGHDN and CDR2 FVKESK. The V end was cut by 0 bases, the J end by 3 bases, with 9 bases between. Here the CDR3 DNA reads TGTGCCAGCAGCCAAGAACAGGGCTTTGGAAACACCATATATTTT. Translation: CASSQEQGFGNTIYF.

The rearrangement joins TRBV10-3 to TRBJ2-2, with TRBD1 as a possible D gene (5 bases). The CDR3 runs 15 residues. Trimming pared 7 bases from V and 2 bases from J, leaving 14 bases between. Germline-derived CDR1 and CDR2 are ENHRY and SYGVKD. CDR3 sequence (DNA): TGTGCCATCAAACTTGCCCAGGGCAACACCGGGGAGCTGTTTTTT. Its protein product is CAIKLAQGNTGELFF.

The rearrangement uses TRBV28 and TRBJ2-7, with 14 nucleotides matching TRBD2. CDR1 MDHEN and CDR2 SYDVKM come from the germline V gene. The trim removed 6 bases at V and 3 bases at J, leaving 4 bases unmatched. This CDR3 is built from 15 residues. DNA of the CDR3: TGTGCCAGCAGGGAAGGGACTAGCGGGAGCTACGAGCAGTACTTC. Encoded protein: CASREGTSGSYEQYF.

This clone was detected once. The V call is TRBV7-9, the J call TRBJ1-1; 9 bases map to TRBD1. Germline V gene data show CDR1 as SEHNR and CDR2 as FQNEAQ (reference sequence). V dropped 7 bases and J dropped 4; count of bases not matched to a gene: 16. CDR3 length: 17 residues. CDR3 sequence reads: CASTDSAGQGLSTEAFF. The CDR3 DNA is TGTGCCAGCACCGATTCCGCGGGACAGGGTCTGAGCACTGAAGCTTTCTTT.

This chain uses TRBV18 with TRBJ2-7, with a weak D call TRBD2 (5 bases). Deletions cut 6 bases from V and 2 bases from J, with 11 bases between. Germline-derived CDR1 and CDR2 are KGHSH and LQKENI. The CDR3 has 13 residues. Written as DNA, the CDR3 is TGTGCCAGCTCGGAGCGGAGCCCCTACGAGCAGTACGTC. Residues: CASSERSPYEQYV.

This chain links TRBV25-1 with TRBJ2-6, with a possible D match to TRBD1 (6 bases). Germline V lookup: CDR1 MGHDK, CDR2 SYGVNS. The germline V and J ends were trimmed by 4 bases and 0 bases, with 13 bases remaining between them. This CDR3 comprises 17 residues. For the CDR3, the DNA is TGTGCCAGCAGTGGCGGACAGACCTACTCTGGGGCCAACGTCCTGACTTTC. It encodes CASSGGQTYSGANVLTF.

This clone has more than one count but fewer than ten. This chain connects TRBV7-9 to TRBJ2-7; 9 bases agree with TRBD1. Germline CDR1 is SEHNR and CDR2 is FQNEAQ (reference sequence). The CDR3 sequence is 14 residues long. The trim removed 5 bases at V and 3 bases at J, leaving 5 bases unmatched. The CDR3 reads CASSPTGGSYEQYV. CDR3 DNA: TGTGCCAGCAGCCCCACAGGGGGCAGCTACGAGCAGTACGTC.